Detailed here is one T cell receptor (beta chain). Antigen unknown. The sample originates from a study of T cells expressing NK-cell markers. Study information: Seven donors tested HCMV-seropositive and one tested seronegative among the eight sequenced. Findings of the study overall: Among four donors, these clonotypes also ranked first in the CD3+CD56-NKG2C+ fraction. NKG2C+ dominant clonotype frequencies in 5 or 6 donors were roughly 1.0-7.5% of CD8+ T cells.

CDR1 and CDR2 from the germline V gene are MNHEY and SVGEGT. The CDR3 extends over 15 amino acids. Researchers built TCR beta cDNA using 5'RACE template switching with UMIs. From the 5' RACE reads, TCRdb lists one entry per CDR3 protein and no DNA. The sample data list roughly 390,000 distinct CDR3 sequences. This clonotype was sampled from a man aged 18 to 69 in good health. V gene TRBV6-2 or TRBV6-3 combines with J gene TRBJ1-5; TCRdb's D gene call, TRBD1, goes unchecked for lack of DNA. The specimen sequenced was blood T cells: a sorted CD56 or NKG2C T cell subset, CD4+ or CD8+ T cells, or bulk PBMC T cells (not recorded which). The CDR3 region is CASSYSFGADQPQHF.